This T cell receptor (beta chain) was captured by sequencing in a study of blood T cell repertoires in COVID-19. In germline, CDR1 is KGHSH, CDR2 LQKENI. This CDR3 is built from 12 residues. The V and J ends lost 3 bases and 5 bases respectively, with 8 bases between them. This table comes from immunoSEQ multiplex PCR, and its TCRdb copy is limited to in-frame clones, with some not included. The data contain roughly 65,000 clones, around 83% of them singletons. The receptor was isolated from a man over 45 with acute or convalescent COVID-19. V and J are TRBV18 and TRBJ2-7; D remains unclear. The specimen sequenced was peripheral blood. CDR3 residues: CASSPSIDEQYF. CDR3 sequence (DNA): TGTGCCAGCTCACCTAGTATTGACGAGCAGTACTTC.